This T cell receptor (beta chain) originates from a study of PD-L1 blockade in urothelial cancer (dated by TCRdb to the late 2010s). Background on the whole study: All patients started therapy around 2014 and received atezolizumab 1,200 mg intravenously every 3 weeks. Twenty-five of 29 patients were males with bladder-origin urothelial cancer, and about 65% of the roughly 30 reported a prior smoking history. Patients had an ECOG performance status of 0 or 1 and had received between 0 and 3 prior chemotherapy regimens. Around 29 patients had pretreatment blood TCR-seq, around 25 had at least one posttreatment blood collection, and around 25 had tumor TCR-seq. TCR sequencing covered pretreatment tumor samples and matched, serially collected peripheral blood taken before and after atezolizumab treatment. Blood samples were analyzed at two time points: 3 weeks after treatment start (second dose) and 6 weeks after treatment start. Durable clinical benefit was defined as progression-free survival longer than 6 months, and TCR features were also tested against progression-free and overall survival. Whole exome sequencing and RNA sequencing of pretreatment tumors were performed alongside TCR sequencing in the same patients. An exploratory multi-omic analysis was conducted of the somatic, immune and clinical correlates of response to PD-L1 blockade with atezolizumab in urothelial cancer. Blood samples gave a median of roughly 150,000 T cells and some 83,000 unique TCRs, with a median clonality of approximately 0.08. Durable clinical benefit was achieved by nine patients and was not achieved by 20 patients.

What the research found in general, with its limitations: Because of the small sample size (n ≈ 27) and the many exploratory analyses performed, the results are intended to be regarded as hypothesis-generating. A pretreatment peripheral blood TCR clonality below the median was linked to improved progression-free and overall survival. At 3 weeks after the start of treatment, tumor-associated TCR clones in peripheral blood had expanded more in patients with durable benefit (n ≈ 24, p = 0.022).

Synthetic TCR analog templates were spiked into each PCR so that absolute template abundance could be estimated from read counts. The immunoSEQ assay used bias-controlled V and J gene primers to amplify TCRbeta CDR3 regions from genomic DNA. Sequencing of rearranged TCRbeta segments was performed at approximately 20X coverage. Per the authors' processing: Sequencing errors were corrected by clustering, and CDR3s were annotated against IMGT so that V, D and J genes could be assigned. Out-of-frame and stop-codon sequences were excluded, and only productive TCRbeta rearrangements were used in downstream analyses. To compute clonality, Shannon entropy was normalized by the log of the number of unique productive sequences and then subtracted from one. Clones differing between time points or between blood and tumor were identified using Fisher's exact test with Benjamini-Hochberg correction, with an adjusted p below 0.01 applied as the threshold. TCRdb retrieved this table from immuneACCESS and kept in-frame rearrangements only. Not all clones are present; in checked studies, unresolved V genes account for under half, and no reason is known for the remainder. V, J and clone size reflect that table, while D and trimming were determined from the DNA. The sample yields tens of thousands of clones; around 80% were counted once. Of the sample, 3% to 3.5% is held by the ten largest clones.

A cohort of 25 to 30 patients with locally advanced or metastatic urothelial carcinoma, treated at Memorial Sloan Kettering on a trial protocol, was included. Peripheral blood mononuclear cells were collected pretreatment and during treatment, with between 1 and 8 total time points per patient. The Qiagen DNeasy Blood extraction kit was used to purify genomic DNA from total PBMCs and tumor samples. PBMCs were collected pretreatment and during treatment, and were isolated and stored as previously described. From the cysteine through the phenylalanine, the CDR3 covers 14 amino acids. This entry keeps only the CDR3 DNA: 42 bases, framed from base 1. Compared with germline, V lacks 4 bases and J lacks 5 bases; bases without a gene match: 1. The CDR1 and CDR2 encoded by the germline V gene are MGHRA and YSYEKL. In the case of this clone: There is no known antigen for this receptor. No clone much larger than this one lies a single base away; base qualities are absent.

This clonotype was sampled from a man between 65 and 79 years old with urothelial cancer. The chain joins TRBV4-1 to TRBJ2-2, with TRBD1 matching 10 junction bases. Sequenced here: PBMCs, sampled around atezolizumab (anti-PD-L1) treatment. The CDR3 protein sequence reads: CASSPGQGTGELFF. The DNA is TGCGCCAGCAGCCCGGGACAGGGGACCGGGGAGCTGTTTTTT.